The rows below give T cell receptor beta chains drawn from one sample of a study of T-cell reconstitution after alpha-beta-depleted transplantation in children. TCRdb re-called the PCR reads with MiXCR, one entry per CDR3 protein. The sample records roughly 200,000 distinct CDR3 sequences, around 10% being singletons. The specimen was PBMCs from the stem cell graft donor, collected from the stem cell graft. These receptors all come from a human donor who donated a stem cell graft to a child with acute lymphoblastic leukemia. The CDR3 runs from the conserved cysteine through the conserved F or W. The D gene is left open where the match is weak. The size field is filled for only some rows; it gives once, few, many or a size class.

clone_size j_call d_call v_call cdr3_aa cdr3_nt
many TRBJ2-2 - TRBV5-1 CASEPYWGAGTGELFF TGCGCCAGCGAACCCTACTGGGGGGCTGGCACCGGGGAGCTGTTTTTT
- TRBJ1-2 TRBD1 TRBV27 CASTYRGQGASNYGYTF TGTGCCAGCACCTACCGAGGACAGGGGGCCTCTAACTATGGCTACACCTTC
- TRBJ2-5 - TRBV2 CASSQDNQETQYF TGTGCCAGCAGTCAGGACAACCAAGAGACCCAGTACTTC
few TRBJ2-2 - TRBV29-1 CSARGGPNTGELFF TGCAGCGCTCGGGGTGGGCCGAACACCGGGGAGCTGTTTTTT
- TRBJ2-3 - TRBV10-1 CASSRGTEDTQYF TGCGCCAGCAGTCGAGGAACCGAAGATACGCAGTATTTT
- TRBJ1-1 - TRBV5-1 CASSLGGAVGTEAFF TGCGCCAGCAGCTTGGGCGGGGCCGTCGGCACTGAAGCTTTCTTT
few TRBJ2-2 - TRBV20-1 CSAIGASKGTGELFF TGCAGTGCTATAGGCGCTTCGAAGGGCACCGGGGAGCTGTTTTTT
few TRBJ1-2 TRBD1 TRBV27 CASSPIGTGNYGYTF TGTGCCAGCAGTCCAATAGGGACAGGGAACTATGGCTACACCTTC
few TRBJ1-1 - TRBV6-5 CASSYYGQAIRLDTEAFF TGTGCCAGCAGTTACTATGGGCAGGCAATAAGACTTGACACTGAAGCTTTCTTT
- TRBJ1-1 - TRBV3-1 CASSPTQAGENTEAFF TGTGCCAGCAGCCCCACCCAGGCGGGGGAAAACACTGAAGCTTTCTTT
- TRBJ1-4 TRBD1 TRBV11-2 CASSPGQLKLFF TGTGCCAGCAGCCCGGGACAGTTGAAACTGTTTTTT
- TRBJ1-5 - TRBV19 CASSISIASNQPQHF TGTGCCAGTAGTATTTCAATAGCATCCAATCAGCCCCAGCATTTT
many TRBJ1-5 - TRBV5-6 CASSLRGRQVNQPQHF TGTGCCAGCAGCTTACGCGGGCGCCAAGTTAATCAGCCCCAGCATTTT
many TRBJ1-1 - TRBV4-3 CASSQDRVGRYEAFF TGCGCCAGCAGCCAAGATCGGGTAGGACGCTATGAAGCTTTCTTT
many TRBJ2-5 TRBD2 TRBV10-2 CASRSSGGAPQTQYF TGCGCCAGCAGGTCTAGCGGGGGGGCCCCCCAGACCCAGTACTTC
few TRBJ1-1 - TRBV2 CASGYKGMNTEAFF TGTGCCAGCGGCTACAAGGGAATGAACACTGAAGCTTTCTTT
few TRBJ2-7 TRBD1 TRBV10-3 CAISETGTGIDEQYF TGTGCCATCAGTGAGACCGGGACAGGGATTGACGAGCAGTACTTC
- TRBJ2-1 TRBD1 TRBV5-6 CASRPTGAINNEQFF TGTGCCAGCAGACCGACAGGGGCGATAAACAATGAGCAGTTCTTC